A single sample gave rise to the 12 T cell receptor beta chains below, sequenced in a study of blood T cell repertoires in COVID-19. Some clones are missing from TCRdb's copy, which holds only in-frame ones; the method was immunoSEQ multiplex PCR. The sample lists fewer than 450,000 clones; approximately 90% were seen once. Sequenced input: PBMCs or T cells enriched from blood (not recorded which). These receptors all stem from a woman aged 18-29 years who had recovered from COVID-19.

The chain joins TRBV12-3 or TRBV12-4 to TRBJ1-2; 7 bases align to TRBD1. Germline trimming cut 6 bases from V and 6 bases from J; bases unmatched to any gene: 7. The CDR3 loop spans 13 amino acids. The CDR3, as DNA: TGTGCCAGCAGACCGACAGGGAAGGATGGCTACACCTTC. Translation gives CASRPTGKDGYTF.

This CDR3 reads CAWSEGNGYTF. Here the CDR3 DNA reads TGTGCCTGGAGTGAGGGGAATGGCTACACCTTC. This chain joins TRBV30 and TRBJ1-2, with a tentative D call TRBD1 (5 bases). From germline, CDR1 is GTSNPN and CDR2 SVGIG (reference sequence). V lost 1 base and J lost 6, with 6 bases in between. The CDR3 runs to 11 residues.

This sequence joins TRBV15 and TRBJ1-2; a weak D match, TRBD1 (5 bases). Germline CDR1 reads LNHNV; CDR2 reads YYDKDF (reference sequence). The CDR3 is made up of 17 amino acids. Between the trimmed V and J ends, which lost 0 bases and 0 bases, there was a span of 14 bases. CDR3 amino acids: CATSRDYPGGTNYGYTF. The CDR3 region has the DNA TGTGCCACCAGCAGAGATTACCCCGGGGGTACTAACTATGGCTACACCTTC.

V gene TRBV5-1 combines with J gene TRBJ1-6, with 7 bases fitting TRBD1. V dropped 4 bases and J dropped 11; count of bases not matched to a gene: 9. The CDR3 contains 14 residues. The germline CDR1 and CDR2 sequences are SGHRS and YFSETQ. CDR3 in amino acids: CASSTEQGYAPLHF. The CDR3 DNA is TGCGCCAGCAGCACGGAACAGGGGTATGCACCCCTCCACTTT.

The chain joins TRBV19 to TRBJ1-1; the D gene is possibly TRBD1 (5 bases). V was trimmed by 4 bases and J by 10 bases, leaving 16 bases between them. This CDR3 spans 13 amino acids. Germline loops: CDR1 LNHDA, CDR2 SQIVND (reference sequence). CDR3 DNA: TGTGCCAGTAGTAGGGGACTCACCCGCAGAGCTTTCTTT. This gives the protein CASSRGLTRRAFF.

This clone was observed a handful of times. The rearrangement joins TRBV6-5 to TRBJ1-2, with 10 positions matching TRBD1. CDR1 MNHEY and CDR2 SVGAGI come from the germline V gene. With 5 bases clipped from V and 9 bases from J, the junction kept 9 bases outside the gene matches. This CDR3 spans 14 amino acids. In DNA form, the CDR3 reads TGTGCCAGCAGTACGATGACAGGGGGCGGTCGCTACACCTTC. Its translation: CASSTMTGGGRYTF.

The V gene is TRBV6-6, the J gene TRBJ2-2, with 7 bases lining up with TRBD1. Per germline, CDR1 MNHNY and CDR2 SVGAGI (reference sequence). The junction had 2 bases not matched to a gene; V was cut back by 4 bases and J by 3 bases. The CDR3 contains 14 residues. CDR3 region: CASSFQGDTGELFF. CDR3 in DNA: TGTGCCAGCAGTTTTCAGGGGGACACCGGGGAGCTGTTTTTT.

The rearrangement joins TRBV5-1 to TRBJ1-1; possible D gene TRBD1, 5 bases. This CDR3 comprises 15 residues. Germline V lookup: CDR1 SGHRS, CDR2 YFSETQ. V shed 1 base and J shed 1 base, with 11 bases lying between them. CDR3 DNA: TGCGCCAGCAGCTTGAGCGGGGGAGGGAACACTGAAGCTTTCTTT. This translates into CASSLSGGGNTEAFF.

This sequence joins TRBV4-1 and TRBJ2-2; 10 bases line up with TRBD2. Germline V gene data show CDR1 as MGHRA and CDR2 as YSYEKL. This CDR3 contains 16 residues. V was pared by 4 bases and J by 3 bases, with 5 bases of the junction left unmatched. This CDR3 is CASSPAGGPDTGELFF. The CDR3 DNA sequence: TGCGCCAGCAGCCCAGCGGGGGGGCCCGACACCGGGGAGCTGTTTTTT.

This sequence joins TRBV5-8 and TRBJ2-3, with 11 nucleotides matching TRBD2. The CDR3 loop spans 15 amino acids. The germline gives CDR1 SGHTS, CDR2 YDEGEE. V lost 3 bases and J lost 4; bases outside the gene matches: 4. CDR3 in amino acids: CASSYGTSGADTQYF. The CDR3 nucleotides are TGTGCCAGCAGCTATGGGACTAGCGGAGCAGATACGCAGTATTTT.

Concerning this clone: The same CDR3 arises from other DNA sequences in this sample as well. The chain is built from TRBV5-1 and TRBJ2-3; 7 bases align to TRBD1. The CDR3 runs 16 residues. With 0 bases clipped from V and 1 base from J, the junction kept 5 bases outside the gene matches. CDR1 SGHRS and CDR2 YFSETQ come from the germline V gene. CDR3 loop: CASSLEDRVGTDTQYF. CDR3 in DNA: TGCGCCAGCAGCTTGGAAGACAGGGTGGGCACAGATACGCAGTATTTT.

The chain has TRBV12-5 and TRBJ2-2, with 13 positions matching TRBD2. The CDR3 spans 16 residues. With V trimmed by 3 bases and J by 5 bases, 3 bases remained unmatched. Germline-derived CDR1 and CDR2 are LGHNT and FRNRAP. CDR3 DNA: TGTGCTAGTGGTTTTAGGACTAGCGGGGGAACCGGGGAGCTGTTTTTT. This gives the protein CASGFRTSGGTGELFF. The complete variable domain, with remaining parts taken from reference TRBV12-5 and TRBJ2-2, reads DARVTQTPRHKVTEMGQEVTMRCQPILGHNTVFWYRQTMMQGLELLAYFRNRAPLDDSGMPKDRFSAEMPDATLATLKIQPSEPRDSAVYFCASGFRTSGGTGELFFGEGSRLTVL.